The source of this T cell receptor beta chain is a study of shared clonotypes between healthy human individuals. Looking at the study overall: The donor group consisted of two women and a few men, aged 18 to 49.

Roughly 210 ng DNA, tens of thousands of T cell genomes, went into each sorted-subset replicate PCR. Data came from immunoSEQ multiplex PCR; TCRdb stores just in-frame clones and leaves some out. Of 400,000 or so clones in the sample, around 96% were seen once. Germline V CDR1 and CDR2: LNHDA, SQIVND (reference sequence). The germline V and J ends were trimmed by 5 bases and 7 bases, with 13 bases remaining between them. The CDR3 length is 13 residues. Sequenced sample: memory CD8+ T cells sorted from blood. The subset here: CD45RO+ cells pooled with CCR7-negative TemRA cells. This sequence originates from a man aged 25-40 years in good health. This rearrangement joins TRBV19 to TRBJ2-3, with D perhaps assigned TRBD1 or TRBD2 (6 bases each). CDR3 sequence reads: CASSYEGGHTQYF. The CDR3, as DNA: TGTGCCAGTAGTTACGAAGGGGGGCATACGCAGTATTTT.